The sequence of this T cell receptor (beta chain) was determined in a study of T cells after yellow fever vaccination. Study overall: Preparation of the low-cell-number fractions used SMART-Seq v4 Ultra Low Input. Study results and caveats: Across the CD4 and CD8 compartments, a small share of clonotypes was present in both. At 95% to 98% for CD4 and about 88% for CD8, most primary-vaccination clones showed up again after the booster.

The authors made TCR cDNA by 5'RACE template switching, adding a universal primer site and UMIs. From the 5' RACE reads, TCRdb called clonotypes with MiXCR, one entry per CDR3 protein. The table includes under 250,000 distinct CDR3 sequences, 6.9% detected once. CDR3 length: 16 amino acids. Looked up from germline, CDR1 is SGHTA and CDR2 is FQGNSA. V dropped 5 bases and J dropped 0 bases, with 15 bases sitting between them. This clonotype came up many times. The antigen is unknown. This sequence originates from a man younger than 40 who received the YFV17D yellow fever vaccine. The sequencing here drew on CD4+ T cells sorted from PBMCs, taken 15 days after the yellow fever booster vaccination. V and J are TRBV7-2 and TRBJ2-3, with TRBD2 as a possible D gene (7 bases). The CDR3 here is CASSQQAGASTDTQYF. CDR3 bases: TGTGCCAGCAGCCAGCAGGCGGGGGCTAGCACAGATACGCAGTATTTT.